The T cell receptor (beta chain) under discussion was sequenced for a study of blood T cell repertoires in COVID-19 (dated by TCRdb to about 2020). For the wider study: Samples covering the acute and convalescent phases of COVID-19 were provided by collaborators in the United States, Italy and Spain. The repertoires were released in a freely available public database intended as a resource for research on the immune response to SARS-CoV-2. Samples came from the ongoing ImmuneRACE study (first 160 participants) plus 1,254 subjects from 6 global collaborators. Deeply sampled blood TCRbeta repertoires from subjects exposed to, actively infected with, or recovered from COVID-19 were included in the dataset. Where available, HLA class I and class II types were taken from metadata supplied by the sample provider and were not determined by assay-based typing. A de-identified subject ID, COVID-19 status, age in years and sex were almost always included in the sample metadata. The prospective study material was composed of cDNA or gDNA derived from T cells, B-cell-depleted T cells, or PBMCs.

The collaborating institutions used their own protocols to collect whole blood in K2EDTA tubes. For TCRbeta analysis, collaborators shipped samples in one of three forms: frozen whole blood, isolated PBMCs, or DNA extracted from either of those sample types. CDR1 and CDR2 are read off the germline V gene as MNHEY and SVGEGT. The cysteine opens and the phenylalanine closes a CDR3 of 13 amino acids. Here the CDR3 DNA is all that survives: 39 bases in frame from base 1. V gives up 5 bases and J gives up 4 bases, and the segment between their germline ends measures 12 bases. Overall study results and their limits: The quantity of clinical and demographic metadata differed by source and by participant and was supplied without curation.

TCRbeta CDR3 regions were amplified from genomic DNA by means of the immunoSEQ Assay, a bias-controlled multiplex PCR. The paper's processing steps were these. Nucleated cell counts per sample were estimated from amplification of reference gene primers within the assay. Sequence reads were collapsed and filtered to measure the absolute abundance of every unique TCRbeta CDR3 rearrangement. For each sample, productive Simpson clonality was calculated as the square root of Simpson's diversity index over productive rearrangements. TCRdb carries this immuneACCESS record with in-frame sequences only. Its versions omit some clonotypes, under half of them owing to an unresolved V gene in the studies checked, with the rest unexplained. The V and J calls and clone size are taken from that table; D and trimming were inferred from the DNA. In this sample the table shows some 28,000 clones, around nine tenths of which occur a single time. The ten most abundant clones make up around 10% of the sample.

As concerns this clone: Which antigen it targets is not known. Qualities for individual bases were not recorded, and no much larger clone is one base off.

The chain is made from TRBV6-2 or TRBV6-3 and TRBJ2-7, with a weak D call of TRBD2 (6 bases match). The source is a human donor in a cohort sampled during active COVID-19. Sequencing was carried out using peripheral blood. The DNA reads as follows: TGTGCCAGCAGTGCGGGATTGGTTTACGAGCAGTACTTC. Translation gives CASSAGLVYEQYF.